Listed here are 14 T cell receptor beta chains from one sample, sequenced in a study of cytomegalovirus exposure and HLA in healthy donors. Vbeta (60) and Jbeta (13) primers were used in the PCR. The protocol was immunoSEQ multiplex PCR, while the TCRdb copy is restricted to in-frame clones and leaves out a portion. In the table there are around 120,000 clones, roughly four fifths of which are singletons. The sequenced sample consisted of PBMCs. The origin of the receptors is a girl aged 2-10 years in good health and CMV-seronegative.

This chain links TRBV29-1 with TRBJ2-7; D perhaps matches TRBD1 (5 bases). Between the trimmed V and J ends, which lost 3 bases and 1 base, there was a span of 10 bases. The germline V gene encodes CDR1 SQVTM and CDR2 ANQGSEA. The CDR3 consists of 13 residues. CDR3 protein: CSVEVTASYEQYF. CDR3 nucleotide sequence: TGCAGCGTTGAGGTGACAGCTTCCTACGAGCAGTACTTC.

The chain combines TRBV4-1 with TRBJ1-3; 7 bases are a match to TRBD1. CDR3 size: 15 residues. V lost 5 bases, J lost 0 bases, and 4 bases stayed unmatched. Germline lookup yields CDR1 MGHRA and CDR2 YSYEKL. CDR3 sequence reads: CASSWGQISGNTIYF. The CDR3 DNA reads as TGCGCCAGCAGCTGGGGACAGATCTCTGGAAACACCATATATTTT.

The chain carries TRBV7-9 and TRBJ2-2, with 13 bases aligning to TRBD2. This CDR3 comprises 16 residues. The germline gives CDR1 SEHNR, CDR2 FQNEAQ (reference sequence). Trimming at V came to 5 bases and at J to 3 bases, leaving 3 bases not matched to a gene. Here the CDR3 DNA reads TGTGCCAGCAGCCAAACTAGCGGGGGGGACACCGGGGAGCTGTTTTTT. It codes for CASSQTSGGDTGELFF.

This clone was recorded a few times. V and J are TRBV30 and TRBJ1-2; 11 bases are a match to TRBD1. This CDR3 contains 15 residues. V dropped 5 bases and J dropped 2; count of bases not matched to a gene: 7. Germline CDR1 reads GTSNPN; CDR2 reads SVGIG (reference sequence). This CDR3 reads CAWGTGGEGNYGYTF. Written as DNA, the CDR3 is TGTGCCTGGGGGACAGGGGGTGAGGGGAACTATGGCTACACCTTC.

The chain couples TRBV25-1 to TRBJ2-5; 7 nucleotides agree with TRBD2. The CDR3 has 17 residues. The germline gives CDR1 MGHDK, CDR2 SYGVNS. The junction had 16 bases not matched to a gene; V was cut back by 4 bases and J by 5 bases. The CDR3 sequence: CASSGGLGGAGWETQYF. Written as DNA, the CDR3 is TGTGCCAGCAGTGGGGGTCTTGGCGGAGCGGGGTGGGAGACCCAGTACTTC.

This chain joins TRBV2 and TRBJ1-1, with TRBD1 matching 7 bases. The CDR3 has 14 amino acids. After removal of 7 bases from V and 5 bases from J, the junction contained 10 bases not matched to a gene. CDR1 is SNHLY and CDR2 is FYNNEI in the germline V gene. DNA for the CDR3: TGTGCCAGCATGCCCAGGGGGGAGTGGACTGAAGCTTTCTTT. Translated: CASMPRGEWTEAFF. The variable domain in full, completed from reference TRBV2 and TRBJ1-1, reads EPEVTQTPSHQVTQMGQEVILRCVPISNHLYFYWYRQILGQKVEFLVSFYNNEISEKSEIFDDQFSVERPDGSNFTLKIRSTKLEDSAMYFCASMPRGEWTEAFFGQGTRLTVV.

The J gene is TRBJ2-4, the V gene TRBV7-9; TRBD2 might be the D (6 bases). The V and J ends lost 1 base and 9 bases respectively, with 16 bases between them. Germline loops: CDR1 SEHNR, CDR2 FQNEAQ (reference sequence). CDR3 length: 15 residues. The CDR3 bases are TGTGCCAGCAGCTTAGTCGAGGTGGGAGGTAGCATTCAGTACTTC. This sequence encodes CASSLVEVGGSIQYF.

This clone was seen more than once but under ten times. The rearrangement joins TRBV4-3 to TRBJ2-2; 15 bases are a match to TRBD2. J was trimmed by 6 bases and V by 4 bases; bases with no gene match: 9. The germline V gene encodes CDR1 LGHNA and CDR2 YSLEER. The CDR3 loop spans 18 amino acids. CDR3 sequence (DNA): TGCGCCAGCAGCCCCGGACTAGCGGGGGGGTTTTCTTCCGGGGAGCTGTTTTTT. Residues: CASSPGLAGGFSSGELFF.

V usage is TRBV4-1 and J usage is TRBJ1-2; D possibly corresponds to TRBD1 (5 bases). This CDR3 has 17 amino acids. Germline-derived CDR1 and CDR2 are MGHRA and YSYEKL. V dropped 3 bases and J dropped 0 bases, with 17 bases sitting between them. The DNA of the CDR3 is TGCGCCAGCAGCCATGTCCCGGTAGGGGAAGCTAACTATGGCTACACCTTC. Amino acid sequence: CASSHVPVGEANYGYTF.

This clone came up once. DNA for the CDR3: TGCAGCGTTGCTCGGGACAGGAGAAATTACGAGCAGTACTTC. It encodes CSVARDRRNYEQYF. The V call is TRBV29-1, the J call TRBJ2-7; 8 bases are shared with TRBD1. V shed 4 bases and J 4 bases; nucleotides not matched to a gene: 9. Per the germline V gene, CDR1 is SQVTM and CDR2 is ANQGSEA. The CDR3 totals 14 residues.

In its sample, this clone was seen a few times. The chain uses TRBV19 and TRBJ1-5, with a weak D call TRBD1 (6 bases). Germline V gives CDR1 LNHDA, CDR2 SQIVND (reference sequence). The V end lost 5 bases, the J end lost 3 bases, and 11 bases lay between the germline ends. This CDR3 is 14 amino acids long. The CDR3 DNA sequence: TGTGCCAGTAGTGGAAGGACAGCCAATCAGCCCCAGCATTTT. Protein: CASSGRTANQPQHF.

The CDR3 loop reads CASSIDASGTDTQYF. CDR3 coding DNA: TGTGCCAGTAGTATAGATGCTAGCGGGACAGATACGCAGTATTTT. The chain links TRBV19 to TRBJ2-3; 8 bases are a match to TRBD2. This CDR3 contains 15 residues. Germline values: CDR1 LNHDA, CDR2 SQIVND (reference sequence). The V gene end was trimmed by 0 bases and the J gene end by 3 bases; junction bases not matched to a gene: 2.

The chain has TRBV4-1 and TRBJ2-7, with TRBD2 matching over 9 bases. The CDR3 is made up of 14 amino acids. V dropped 3 bases and J dropped 4; count of bases not matched to a gene: 4. CDR1 is MGHRA, CDR2 YSYEKL, per germline. The CDR3: CASSQREGTYEQYF. Written as DNA, the CDR3 is TGCGCCAGCAGCCAGCGGGAGGGCACTTACGAGCAGTACTTC.

The chain has TRBV28 and TRBJ1-1; 8 nucleotides align to TRBD1. The germline CDR1 and CDR2 sequences are MDHEN and SYDVKM. This CDR3 comprises 15 residues. V gave up 6 bases and J gave up 0 bases; unmatched junction bases: 6. CDR3 nucleotides: TGTGCCAGCAGAACCCGGGACAGGTTGAACACTGAAGCTTTCTTT. Protein: CASRTRDRLNTEAFF.